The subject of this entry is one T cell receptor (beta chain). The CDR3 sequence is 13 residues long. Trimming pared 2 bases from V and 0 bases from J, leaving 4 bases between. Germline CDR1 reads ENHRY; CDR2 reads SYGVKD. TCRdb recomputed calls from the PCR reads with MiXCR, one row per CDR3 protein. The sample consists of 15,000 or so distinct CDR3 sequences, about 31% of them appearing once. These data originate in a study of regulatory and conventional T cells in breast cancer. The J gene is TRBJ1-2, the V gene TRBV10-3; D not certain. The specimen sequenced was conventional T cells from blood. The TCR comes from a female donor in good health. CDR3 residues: CAISEDPNYGYTF. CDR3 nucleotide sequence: TGTGCCATCAGTGAGGACCCTAACTATGGCTACACCTTC.